This is a list of T cell receptor beta chains from one sample in a study of cytotoxic CD8 clonotypes in ibrutinib-treated CLL. TCRdb's table, derived via immunoSEQ multiplex PCR, lists solely in-frame clones and lacks some. Of roughly 160,000 clones listed, roughly four fifths are singletons. The specimen comprised PBMCs, sampled after 24 months of ibrutinib treatment. The receptors here all came from a human donor with chronic lymphocytic leukemia. Each CDR3 is given with its conserved first and last residue. Fields, in order: D gene, J gene, V gene, clone size, CDR3 DNA, CDR3 protein. D genes are given only for firm matches. A clone size is listed for some rows: how often the clone was seen (once, few, many), or a class if it is expanded.

d_gene: -
j_gene: TRBJ2-1
v_gene: TRBV2
abundance: -
CDR3nt: TGTGCCAGCAGGGTAGGGCGGTCTGGGGAGCAGTTCTTC
CDR3aa: CASRVGRSGEQFF

d_gene: TRBD2
j_gene: TRBJ2-7
v_gene: TRBV28
abundance: -
CDR3nt: TGTGCTAGTGGGATAGGAGAAACTAGCGGGAGAGACGAGCAGTACTTC
CDR3aa: CASGIGETSGRDEQYF

d_gene: TRBD1
j_gene: TRBJ1-5
v_gene: TRBV30
abundance: few
CDR3nt: TGTGCCTGGAGTTTACAGGGGGCAGGTCAGCCCCAGCATTTT
CDR3aa: CAWSLQGAGQPQHF

d_gene: -
j_gene: TRBJ1-2
v_gene: TRBV7-3
abundance: -
CDR3nt: TGTGCCAGCAGCCTCGGAATAGGGGGGCTTTATGGCTACACCTTC
CDR3aa: CASSLGIGGLYGYTF

d_gene: -
j_gene: TRBJ1-5
v_gene: TRBV2
abundance: few
CDR3nt: TGTGCCAGCAGTGAATGGGATCAGCCCCAGCATTTT
CDR3aa: CASSEWDQPQHF

d_gene: -
j_gene: TRBJ1-1
v_gene: TRBV9
abundance: -
CDR3nt: TGTGCCAGCAGCGTGGGTAGTGGCCCTGAAGCTTTCTTT
CDR3aa: CASSVGSGPEAFF

d_gene: TRBD1
j_gene: TRBJ1-2
v_gene: TRBV14
abundance: once
CDR3nt: TGTGCCAGCAGCCCGCTGCAGGGGGCTAACTATGGCTACACCTTC
CDR3aa: CASSPLQGANYGYTF

d_gene: TRBD1
j_gene: TRBJ1-3
v_gene: TRBV7-9
abundance: -
CDR3nt: TGTGCCAGCAGCTCAGGGGGTTCTGGAAACACCATATATTTT
CDR3aa: CASSSGGSGNTIYF

d_gene: TRBD1
j_gene: TRBJ2-3
v_gene: TRBV2
abundance: -
CDR3nt: TGTGCCAGCAGTGAAGCGACACAGGGCCCGGGACAGGTATTT
CDR3aa: CASSEATQGPGQVF

d_gene: TRBD2
j_gene: TRBJ2-1
v_gene: TRBV18
abundance: -
CDR3nt: TGTGCCAGCTCAACGGCATTTAGGACTAGCGGCAATGAGCAGTTCTTC
CDR3aa: CASSTAFRTSGNEQFF

d_gene: TRBD1
j_gene: TRBJ2-7
v_gene: TRBV19
abundance: -
CDR3nt: TGTGCCAGTCGACCGGGACAGGATTCCTACGAGCAGTACTTC
CDR3aa: CASRPGQDSYEQYF

d_gene: -
j_gene: TRBJ1-2
v_gene: TRBV6-5
abundance: -
CDR3nt: TGTGCCAGCAGAGGACAGTCCAACTATGGCTACACCTTC
CDR3aa: CASRGQSNYGYTF

d_gene: TRBD1
j_gene: TRBJ2-1
v_gene: TRBV11-2
abundance: once
CDR3nt: TGTGCCAGCAGCACATCCCAGGGGGCCGGATTCTATGAGCAGTTCTTC
CDR3aa: CASSTSQGAGFYEQFF

d_gene: TRBD1
j_gene: TRBJ1-5
v_gene: TRBV7-3
abundance: many
CDR3nt: TGTGCCAGCAGCCCCCGGGACAGGGGGCTTAGCAATCAGCCCCAGCATTTT
CDR3aa: CASSPRDRGLSNQPQHF

d_gene: -
j_gene: TRBJ1-2
v_gene: TRBV1
abundance: -
CDR3nt: TGCACCAGCAGCCAAGAAGACGGGACAGGGGGAAGTTTGAATGGCTACACCTTC
CDR3aa: CTSSQEDGTGGSLNGYTF

d_gene: -
j_gene: TRBJ1-5
v_gene: TRBV6-6
abundance: -
CDR3nt: TGTGCCAGCAGTCCCCCGGGACAAATAGATCAGCCCCAGCATTTT
CDR3aa: CASSPPGQIDQPQHF

d_gene: -
j_gene: TRBJ1-1
v_gene: TRBV6-6
abundance: few
CDR3nt: TGTGCCAGCAGCACGACGATGGCTGAAGCTTTCTTT
CDR3aa: CASSTTMAEAFF

d_gene: -
j_gene: TRBJ2-3
v_gene: TRBV19
abundance: -
CDR3nt: TGTGCCAGTAGTATGGGGGGTTCAGGCACAGATACGCAGTATTTT
CDR3aa: CASSMGGSGTDTQYF

d_gene: -
j_gene: TRBJ2-2
v_gene: TRBV6-1
abundance: once
CDR3nt: TGTGCCAGCACGTTTCGGCGCTCCGGGGAGCTGTTTTTT
CDR3aa: CASTFRRSGELFF

d_gene: TRBD2
j_gene: TRBJ2-1
v_gene: TRBV9
abundance: -
CDR3nt: TGTGCCAGCAGCGGACTAACTAGCGGGAGGGCCGAAAGGGGGTACAATGAGCAGTTCTTC
CDR3aa: CASSGLTSGRAERGYNEQFF

d_gene: TRBD1
j_gene: TRBJ1-2
v_gene: TRBV9
abundance: -
CDR3nt: TGTGCCAGCAGCGTAGTGGGGACAGGGAACTATGGCTACACCTTC
CDR3aa: CASSVVGTGNYGYTF

d_gene: TRBD1
j_gene: TRBJ2-7
v_gene: TRBV7-7
abundance: -
CDR3nt: TGTGCTAGCAGTCACGGACAGGGGGTCTCCTACGAGCAGTACTTC
CDR3aa: CASSHGQGVSYEQYF

d_gene: TRBD1
j_gene: TRBJ1-1
v_gene: TRBV4-3
abundance: -
CDR3nt: TGCGCCAGCAGCCAATCCTCCCCCGGACAGGGGAACGCTGAAGCTTTCTTT
CDR3aa: CASSQSSPGQGNAEAFF

d_gene: -
j_gene: TRBJ2-7
v_gene: TRBV21-1
abundance: -
CDR3nt: TGTGCCAGCAGCAAAGAGGGAGATGGCTACGAGCAGTACTTC
CDR3aa: CASSKEGDGYEQYF

d_gene: -
j_gene: TRBJ2-7
v_gene: TRBV29-1
abundance: -
CDR3nt: TGCAGCGTTGAAGTGGCGGGAAACGAGCAGTACTTC
CDR3aa: CSVEVAGNEQYF

d_gene: TRBD1
j_gene: TRBJ1-3
v_gene: TRBV29-1
abundance: -
CDR3nt: TGCAGCGTAGGGACAGGGGGTACCTACTCTGGAAACACCATATATTTT
CDR3aa: CSVGTGGTYSGNTIYF

d_gene: -
j_gene: TRBJ2-3
v_gene: TRBV7-3
abundance: -
CDR3nt: TGTGCCAGCAGTTCTGCCACAACTCGCACAGATACGCAGTATTTT
CDR3aa: CASSSATTRTDTQYF

d_gene: TRBD1
j_gene: TRBJ2-7
v_gene: TRBV6-5
abundance: few
CDR3nt: TGTGCCAGCAGTTCGGCAGGGGGCGGCAAATACGAGCAGTACTTC
CDR3aa: CASSSAGGGKYEQYF

d_gene: TRBD2
j_gene: TRBJ2-7
v_gene: TRBV6-5
abundance: -
CDR3nt: TGTGCCAGCAGTTACGGGACTAGCGGCACCTACGAGCAGTACTTC
CDR3aa: CASSYGTSGTYEQYF

d_gene: -
j_gene: TRBJ1-2
v_gene: TRBV11-2
abundance: few
CDR3nt: TGTGCCAGCAGCTCAATCGGGACTATTAATGGCTACACCTTC
CDR3aa: CASSSIGTINGYTF

d_gene: TRBD1
j_gene: TRBJ2-5
v_gene: TRBV28
abundance: -
CDR3nt: TGTGCCACCTATACCGGGACAGGGGAAGAGGAGACCCAGTACTTC
CDR3aa: CATYTGTGEEETQYF

d_gene: -
j_gene: TRBJ2-3
v_gene: TRBV5-6
abundance: -
CDR3nt: TGTGCCAGCAGCTTGTTACGGGATACGCAGTATTTT
CDR3aa: CASSLLRDTQYF

d_gene: -
j_gene: TRBJ2-2
v_gene: TRBV19
abundance: once
CDR3nt: TGTGCCAGTAGAAGGAGGAGGGACAGATTAAACACCGGGGAGCTGTTTTTT
CDR3aa: CASRRRRDRLNTGELFF

d_gene: -
j_gene: TRBJ2-7
v_gene: TRBV7-9
abundance: -
CDR3nt: TGTGCCAGCAGCGAGGTTAGCTCCTACGAGCAGTACTTC
CDR3aa: CASSEVSSYEQYF

d_gene: TRBD1
j_gene: TRBJ2-5
v_gene: TRBV6-6
abundance: -
CDR3nt: TGTGCCAGCAGAACGCCTGGGACAGGGGGCGTTGAGACCCAGTACTTC
CDR3aa: CASRTPGTGGVETQYF

d_gene: -
j_gene: TRBJ2-4
v_gene: TRBV7-8
abundance: -
CDR3nt: TGTGCCAGCAGCTTATACGGGGTAGCCAAAAACATTCAGTACTTC
CDR3aa: CASSLYGVAKNIQYF

d_gene: -
j_gene: TRBJ2-2
v_gene: TRBV5-1
abundance: -
CDR3nt: TGCGCCAGCAGCTTGGAGCCTATTCACACCGGGGAGCTGTTTTTT
CDR3aa: CASSLEPIHTGELFF

d_gene: -
j_gene: TRBJ1-1
v_gene: TRBV7-2
abundance: -
CDR3nt: TGTGCCAGCAGCTTAGTCGGACACCGGTTGAACACTGAAGCTTTCTTT
CDR3aa: CASSLVGHRLNTEAFF

d_gene: TRBD1
j_gene: TRBJ1-3
v_gene: TRBV6-5
abundance: -
CDR3nt: TGTGCCAGCAGTACAGGGGGAGGGTCGGGAAACACCATATATTTT
CDR3aa: CASSTGGGSGNTIYF

d_gene: TRBD1
j_gene: TRBJ1-5
v_gene: TRBV19
abundance: few
CDR3nt: TGTGCCAGTAGTATCACAGGGGGTGAGTATCAGCCCCAGCATTTT
CDR3aa: CASSITGGEYQPQHF

d_gene: -
j_gene: TRBJ2-1
v_gene: TRBV1
abundance: -
CDR3nt: TGCACCAGCACTTTCTGGGGGGGGCCCTCCTACAATGAGCAGTTCTTC
CDR3aa: CTSTFWGGPSYNEQFF

d_gene: TRBD2
j_gene: TRBJ2-1
v_gene: TRBV27
abundance: -
CDR3nt: TGTGCCAGCAATCTGGCGGGAGTGAACTACAATGAGCAGTTCTTC
CDR3aa: CASNLAGVNYNEQFF

d_gene: -
j_gene: TRBJ1-1
v_gene: TRBV7-2
abundance: -
CDR3nt: TGTGCCACAATTGCAGGGAACACTGAAGCTTTCTTT
CDR3aa: CATIAGNTEAFF

d_gene: TRBD1
j_gene: TRBJ1-5
v_gene: TRBV19
abundance: -
CDR3nt: TGTGCCAGCCGGGACAGGGGTGGCCCGAGCAGCAATCAGCCCCAGCATTTT
CDR3aa: CASRDRGGPSSNQPQHF

d_gene: -
j_gene: TRBJ2-1
v_gene: TRBV7-9
abundance: -
CDR3nt: TGTGCCAGCAGCTTAAGAACAGTTTCCTACAATGAGCAGTTCTTC
CDR3aa: CASSLRTVSYNEQFF

d_gene: -
j_gene: TRBJ2-6
v_gene: TRBV7-2
abundance: -
CDR3nt: TGTGCCAGCAGCTATACCCGCTCTGGGGCCAACGTCCTGACTTTC
CDR3aa: CASSYTRSGANVLTF

d_gene: -
j_gene: TRBJ1-4
v_gene: TRBV19
abundance: few
CDR3nt: TGTGCCAGTAGTGACCCGGGATGGAAACCCGAAAAACTGTTTTTT
CDR3aa: CASSDPGWKPEKLFF

d_gene: TRBD1
j_gene: TRBJ1-4
v_gene: TRBV7-2
abundance: once
CDR3nt: TGTGCCAGCAGCTTATTGGCCAGGGGGCTTCAGGGGACTAATGAAAAACTGTTTTTT
CDR3aa: CASSLLARGLQGTNEKLFF

d_gene: -
j_gene: TRBJ2-5
v_gene: TRBV30
abundance: once
CDR3nt: TGTGCCTGGAGTGGCTTAGGGTGGGCACAAGAGACCCAGTACTTC
CDR3aa: CAWSGLGWAQETQYF

d_gene: TRBD2
j_gene: TRBJ2-7
v_gene: TRBV7-3
abundance: -
CDR3nt: TGTGCCAGCAGTTTAACTAGCGGGAGAGTCGAGCAGTACTTC
CDR3aa: CASSLTSGRVEQYF

d_gene: TRBD1
j_gene: TRBJ1-5
v_gene: TRBV7-2
abundance: -
CDR3nt: TGTGCCAGCAGCTTGGGGACAGGGGCGGGCAATCAGCCCCAGCATTTT
CDR3aa: CASSLGTGAGNQPQHF

d_gene: TRBD1
j_gene: TRBJ1-1
v_gene: TRBV9
abundance: -
CDR3nt: TGTGCCAGCAGCCCCCCGGACAGGAAGAACACTGAAGCTTTCTTT
CDR3aa: CASSPPDRKNTEAFF

d_gene: -
j_gene: TRBJ1-6
v_gene: TRBV19
abundance: -
CDR3nt: TGTGCCAGTAGTGTCACCGGGGGCACCACTTCACCCCTCCACTTT
CDR3aa: CASSVTGGTTSPLHF

d_gene: TRBD2
j_gene: TRBJ2-1
v_gene: TRBV5-1
abundance: -
CDR3nt: TGCGCCAGCAGCCCCCAGACTAGCGGGAGTCTTGAGCAGTTCTTC
CDR3aa: CASSPQTSGSLEQFF

d_gene: -
j_gene: TRBJ2-7
v_gene: TRBV7-2
abundance: few
CDR3nt: TGTGCCAGCAGCTCGGCCAGGGTGTACGAGCAGTACTTC
CDR3aa: CASSSARVYEQYF

d_gene: TRBD2
j_gene: TRBJ2-5
v_gene: TRBV30
abundance: few
CDR3nt: TGTGCCTGGAGCGCCAACCCAGCGGGAGGGCCTGGCGGGACCCAGTACTTC
CDR3aa: CAWSANPAGGPGGTQYF

d_gene: TRBD2
j_gene: TRBJ2-1
v_gene: TRBV7-2
abundance: -
CDR3nt: TGTGCCAGCAGCTTAGCCCTAGCGGGCGGGAACAATGAGCAGTTCTTC
CDR3aa: CASSLALAGGNNEQFF

d_gene: -
j_gene: TRBJ1-5
v_gene: TRBV19
abundance: -
CDR3nt: TGTGCCAGTAGGACTACACAGGGTCAGAGTCAGCCCCAGCATTTT
CDR3aa: CASRTTQGQSQPQHF

d_gene: TRBD1
j_gene: TRBJ1-1
v_gene: TRBV30
abundance: -
CDR3nt: TGTGCCTGGAGTGCTAATCAGGGGGCTTCTGAAGCTTTCTTT
CDR3aa: CAWSANQGASEAFF

d_gene: -
j_gene: TRBJ1-2
v_gene: TRBV5-4
abundance: -
CDR3nt: TGTGCCAGCAGCTTCGAGGGTGCCTATGGCTACACCTTC
CDR3aa: CASSFEGAYGYTF